The T cell receptor (beta chain) under discussion was sequenced for a study of CXCR3-negative and CXCR3-positive naive CD8 T cells. Points from the study as a whole: Hydrophobicity was higher for TRB CDR3s found in CXCR3-positive naive cells than in CXCR3-negative naive cells.

Note on this clonotype: Its target is not known.

The CDR3 length is 15 residues. Germline-derived CDR1 and CDR2 are DFQATT and SNEGSKA (reference sequence). Via 5' RACE with UMI labels, TRB cDNA libraries were prepared. TCRdb re-called the 5' RACE reads and gives one entry per CDR3 protein, without DNA. Its table records some 85,000 distinct CDR3 sequences. The rearrangement links TRBV20-1 to TRBJ2-4; TCRdb's D gene call, TRBD2, goes unchecked for lack of DNA. Sequenced input: naive CXCR3+ CD8+ T cells from blood. The subset here: CD45RO-CCR7+CD27+CD95- naive CD8+ T cells expressing CXCR3 (TNR3+). The receptor comes from a human donor in good health. Some clones in this sample may be carry-over from other donors' samples. The CDR3 protein is CSARRGSGPLFIQYF.